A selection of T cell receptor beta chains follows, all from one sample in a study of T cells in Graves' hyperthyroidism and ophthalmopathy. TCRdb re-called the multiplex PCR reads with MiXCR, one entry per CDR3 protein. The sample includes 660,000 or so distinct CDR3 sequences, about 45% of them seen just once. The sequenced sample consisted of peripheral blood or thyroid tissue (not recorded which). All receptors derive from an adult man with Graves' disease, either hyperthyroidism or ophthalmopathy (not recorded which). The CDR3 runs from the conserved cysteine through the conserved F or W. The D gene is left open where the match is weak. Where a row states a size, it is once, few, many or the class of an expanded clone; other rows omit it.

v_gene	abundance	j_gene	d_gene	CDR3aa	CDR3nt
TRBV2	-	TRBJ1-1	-	CASSFQGTNTEAFF	TGTGCCAGCAGTTTTCAGGGGACGAACACTGAAGCTTTCTTT
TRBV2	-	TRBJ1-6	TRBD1	CASSEQGANSPLHF	TGTGCCAGCAGTGAACAGGGGGCTAATTCACCCCTCCACTTT
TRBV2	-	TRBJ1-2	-	CASRTGGLANYGYTF	TGTGCCAGCAGGACTGGGGGCCTAGCTAACTATGGCTACACCTTC
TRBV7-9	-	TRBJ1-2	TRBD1	CASSFSGGIGYGYTF	TGTGCCAGCAGCTTCTCAGGGGGCATCGGCTATGGCTACACCTTC
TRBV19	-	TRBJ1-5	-	CASTVYQGLGNQPQHF	TGTGCCAGTACCGTCTACCAGGGGTTGGGCAATCAGCCCCAGCATTTT
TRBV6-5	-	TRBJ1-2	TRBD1	CAISESLMDRAGGNYGYTF	TGTGCCATCAGTGAGTCGTTGATGGACAGGGCCGGGGGTAACTATGGCTACACCTTC
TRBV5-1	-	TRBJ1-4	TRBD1	CASGQGSTNEQLFF	TGCGCCAGCGGACAGGGGTCAACTAATGAACAACTGTTTTTT
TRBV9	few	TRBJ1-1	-	CASSVEETRNTEAFF	TGTGCCAGCAGCGTAGAGGAGACCCGGAACACTGAAGCTTTCTTT
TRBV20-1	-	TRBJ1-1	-	CSAKLSGKGEAFF	TGCAGTGCTAAACTCTCTGGAAAGGGGGAAGCTTTCTTT
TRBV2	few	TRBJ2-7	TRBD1	CASTWTGGVSSGEQYF	TGTGCCAGCACCTGGACAGGGGGTGTGAGTTCTGGCGAGCAGTACTTC
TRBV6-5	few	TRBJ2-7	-	CASSPTPWEQYF	TGTGCCAGCAGTCCGACCCCCTGGGAGCAGTACTTC
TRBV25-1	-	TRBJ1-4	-	CASSEWGDEKLFF	TGTGCCAGCAGTGAATGGGGCGATGAAAAACTGTTTTTT
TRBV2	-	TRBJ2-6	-	CASSELGAGGANVLTF	TGTGCCAGCAGTGAACTGGGGGCGGGCGGGGCCAACGTCCTGACTTTC
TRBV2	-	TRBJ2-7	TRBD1	CASRGQGSEQYF	TGTGCCAGCAGGGGACAGGGGTCGGAGCAGTACTTC
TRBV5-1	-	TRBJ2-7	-	CASSLAQAYEQYF	TGCGCCAGCAGCTTGGCCCAAGCATACGAGCAGTACTTC
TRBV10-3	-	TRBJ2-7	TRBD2	CAISTGHSGSRGEQYF	TGTGCCATCAGTACGGGACATAGCGGGAGTCGAGGCGAGCAGTACTTC
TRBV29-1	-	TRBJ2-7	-	CSVEDADGGISYEQYF	TGCAGCGTTGAAGATGCCGACGGAGGGATCTCCTACGAGCAGTACTTC